This T cell receptor beta chain was recorded in a study of CXCR3-negative and CXCR3-positive naive CD8 T cells. For the study at large: A total of about 130 million TRB reads was generated, with about 1.5 +/- 0.3 million per library.

TRB cDNA was prepared as libraries by UMI-labeled 5' RACE. TCRdb re-called the 5' RACE reads and catalogs CDR3 proteins one per entry, DNA excluded. The sample has fewer than 90,000 distinct CDR3 sequences. The study, taken as a whole, reports: Both naive subsets showed comparably high diversity, and memory CD8+ cells showed much lower diversity. Fresh PBMCs served for most assays, and CXCR3 expression fell partially after cryopreservation. Higher TRB CDR3 hydrophobicity marked CXCR3-positive naive cells relative to CXCR3-negative naive cells.

The germline V gene has CDR1 MGHRA and CDR2 YSYEKL. The CDR3 runs 16 residues. As regards this clonotype: Its antigen is unknown.

J is TRBJ2-1 and V is TRBV4-1; TCRdb gives TRBD1 as the D gene, but with no DNA this cannot be confirmed. This receptor was obtained from a human donor in good health. Some clones in this sample may be carry-over from other donors' samples. The sequencing sample was made of naive CXCR3+ CD8+ T cells from blood. Subset meaning: CD45RO-CCR7+CD27+CD95- naive CD8+ T cells expressing CXCR3 (TNR3+). The CDR3 spells CASSPQGGRSYNEQFF.